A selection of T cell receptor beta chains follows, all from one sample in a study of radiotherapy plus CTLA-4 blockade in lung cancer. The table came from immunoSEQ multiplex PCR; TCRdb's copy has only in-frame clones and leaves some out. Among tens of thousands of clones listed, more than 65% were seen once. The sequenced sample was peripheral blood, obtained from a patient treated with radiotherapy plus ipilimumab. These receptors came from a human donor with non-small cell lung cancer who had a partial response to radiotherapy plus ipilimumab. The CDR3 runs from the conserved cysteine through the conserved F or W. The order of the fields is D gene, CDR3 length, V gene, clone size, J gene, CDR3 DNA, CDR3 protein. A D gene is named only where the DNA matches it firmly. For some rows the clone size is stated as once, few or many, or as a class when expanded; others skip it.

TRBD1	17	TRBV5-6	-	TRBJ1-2	TGTGCCAGCAGCTTGCGCGGGACAGAAGATACTAACTATGGCTACACCTTC	CASSLRGTEDTNYGYTF
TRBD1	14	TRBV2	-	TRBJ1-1	TGTGCCAGCAGTGATGGGACAGGGCGTGATGAAGCTTTCTTT	CASSDGTGRDEAFF
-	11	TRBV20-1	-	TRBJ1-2	TGCAGTGCTAGAGGCGGCGGAGGCTACACCTTC	CSARGGGGYTF
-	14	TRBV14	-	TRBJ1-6	TGTGCCAGCAGCCAAGGGACGGGGAATTCACCCCTCCACTTT	CASSQGTGNSPLHF
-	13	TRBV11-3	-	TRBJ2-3	TGTGCCAGCAGCTCCCCAGGCGAGGATACGCAGTATTTT	CASSSPGEDTQYF
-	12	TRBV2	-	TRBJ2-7	TGTGCCAGCGGACCAGGGTTCTACGAGCAGTACTTC	CASGPGFYEQYF
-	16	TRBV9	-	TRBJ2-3	TGTGCCAGCAGCGTAGAACTAGCTACTAGCACAGATACGCAGTATTTT	CASSVELATSTDTQYF
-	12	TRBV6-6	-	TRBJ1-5	TGTGCCAGCAGTTTGGGCAGTCAGCCCCAGCATTTT	CASSLGSQPQHF
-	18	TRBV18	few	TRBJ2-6	TGTGCCAGCTCACCATTGGAACAGGCCCTCTCTGGGGCCAACGTCCTGACTTTC	CASSPLEQALSGANVLTF
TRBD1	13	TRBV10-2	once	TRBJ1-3	TGCGCCAGCATCCAGACAGGGACAAACACCATATATTTT	CASIQTGTNTIYF
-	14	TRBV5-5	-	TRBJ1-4	TGTGCCAGCAGCCCGGATTGGGACATTGAAAAACTGTTTTTT	CASSPDWDIEKLFF
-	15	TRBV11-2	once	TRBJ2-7	TGTGCCAGCAGCTTAGTCGGGGGTTTTACCTACGAGCAGTACTTC	CASSLVGGFTYEQYF
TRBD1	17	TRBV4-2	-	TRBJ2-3	TGTGCCAGCAGCCAGGACGGACAGGGTCGAGGCACAGATACGCAGTATTTT	CASSQDGQGRGTDTQYF
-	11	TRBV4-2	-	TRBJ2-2	TGTGCCAGCAGCCAGGCAGGAGAGCTGTTTTTT	CASSQAGELFF
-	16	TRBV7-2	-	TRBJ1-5	TGTGCCAGCAGCTTGGAAGGGGCCCTGGGCAATCAGCCCCAGCATTTT	CASSLEGALGNQPQHF
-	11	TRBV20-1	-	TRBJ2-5	TGCAGTGCCAGAGCCGGGGAGACCCAGTACTTC	CSARAGETQYF
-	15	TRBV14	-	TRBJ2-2	TGTGCCAGCAGCCAGGAGATCTTAAACACCGGGGAGCTGTTTTTT	CASSQEILNTGELFF
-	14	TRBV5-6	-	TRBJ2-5	TGTGCCAGCAGCTTGCGGACAGTGATAGAGACCCAGTACTTC	CASSLRTVIETQYF
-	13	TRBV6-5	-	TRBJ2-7	TGTGCCAGCAGTCTGTCCGGCTCCTACGAGCAGTACTTC	CASSLSGSYEQYF
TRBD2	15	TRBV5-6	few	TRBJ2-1	TGTGCCAGCAGGAAGCGGGGTAGCTCCTACAATGAGCAGTTCTTC	CASRKRGSSYNEQFF
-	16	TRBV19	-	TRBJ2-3	TGTGCCAGTAGTATAGGAGTCGGGGCCCAGGGGGATACGCAGTATTTT	CASSIGVGAQGDTQYF
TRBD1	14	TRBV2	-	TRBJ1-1	TGTGCCAGCAGGTGGACAGGGTTGAACACTGAAGCTTTCTTT	CASRWTGLNTEAFF
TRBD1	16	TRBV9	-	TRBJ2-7	TGTGCCAGCAGCGTAGGATCGTCAGGGGGCTTCTACGAGCAGTACTTC	CASSVGSSGGFYEQYF
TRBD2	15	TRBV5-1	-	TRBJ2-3	TGCGCCAGCAGCTCGACTAGCGGGGGCCCCGGGACGCAGTATTTT	CASSSTSGGPGTQYF
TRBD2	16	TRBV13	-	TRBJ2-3	TGTGCCAGCAGCTCGCGGACTAGCGGGGGGGCTGATACGCAGTATTTT	CASSSRTSGGADTQYF
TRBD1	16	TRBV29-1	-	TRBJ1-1	TGCAGCGTTGACAACACCGGGACAGGGCTAGAGACTGAAGCTTTCTTT	CSVDNTGTGLETEAFF
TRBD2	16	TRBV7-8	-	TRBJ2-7	TGTGCCAGCAGCCTCCCTTCTAGCGGGCGAACCTACGAGCAGTACTTC	CASSLPSSGRTYEQYF
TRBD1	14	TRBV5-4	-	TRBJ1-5	TGTGCCAGCAGCTTACAGACAGGGAATCAGCCCCAGCATTTT	CASSLQTGNQPQHF
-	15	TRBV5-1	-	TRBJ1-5	TGCGCCAGCAGCTTGGACTCAGACTTGAATCAGCCCCAGCATTTT	CASSLDSDLNQPQHF
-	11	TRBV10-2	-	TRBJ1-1	TGCGCCAGCAGTGCATACACTGAAGCTTTCTTT	CASSAYTEAFF
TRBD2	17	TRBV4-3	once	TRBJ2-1	TGCGCCAGCAGCCAAGGATCGGGACTAGCGGCGTACAATGAGCAGTTCTTC	CASSQGSGLAAYNEQFF
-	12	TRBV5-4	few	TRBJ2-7	TGTGCCAGCAGCTCGGGAGAACTCGAGCAGTACTTC	CASSSGELEQYF
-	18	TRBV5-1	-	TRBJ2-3	TGCGCCAGCAGCTTGGAGGGGGGGGGAACATCTAGCACAGATACGCAGTATTTT	CASSLEGGGTSSTDTQYF
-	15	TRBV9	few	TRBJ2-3	TGTGCCAGCAGCTCTCGGTGGCTAGGCACAGATACGCAGTATTTT	CASSSRWLGTDTQYF
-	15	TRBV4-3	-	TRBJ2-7	TGCGCCAGCAGCCAAGAGGGGGCAGGAATTAACGAGCGGTACTTC	CASSQEGAGINERYF
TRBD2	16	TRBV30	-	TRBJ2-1	TGTGCCTGGAGTGCCATTAGCGGGGGGGCCCCGAATGAGCAGTTCTTC	CAWSAISGGAPNEQFF
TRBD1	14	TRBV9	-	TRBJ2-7	TGTGCCAGCAGCGTAGGGGGACAGGGGCTCGAGCAGTACTTC	CASSVGGQGLEQYF
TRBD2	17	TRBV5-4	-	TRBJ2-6	TGTGCCAGCACCATGGGGGGGGGAGGTTCTGGTGCCAACGTCCTGACTTTC	CASTMGGGGSGANVLTF
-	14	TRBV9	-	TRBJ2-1	TGTGCCAGCAGCGTAGATAGCGGATACAATGAGCAGTTCTTC	CASSVDSGYNEQFF
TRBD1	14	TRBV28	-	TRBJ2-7	TGTGCCAGCGCCCAGGGGGCGCTGGCCTACGAGCAGTACTTC	CASAQGALAYEQYF
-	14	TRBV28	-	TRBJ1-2	TGTGCCAGCAGTCCCGAGGGAACCGGGAGAGGCTACACCTTC	CASSPEGTGRGYTF
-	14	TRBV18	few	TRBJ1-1	TGTGCCAGCTCACCAACAGACCTGAACACTGAAGCTTTCTTT	CASSPTDLNTEAFF
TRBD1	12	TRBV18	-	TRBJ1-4	TGTGCCACCGCGACAGGGGACGAAAAACTGTTTTTT	CATATGDEKLFF
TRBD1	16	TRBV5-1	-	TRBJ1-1	TGCGCCAGCAGCTTGGCGGCCGGGACAGGGTTGGGTGAAGCTTTCTTT	CASSLAAGTGLGEAFF
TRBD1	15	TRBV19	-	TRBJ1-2	TGTGCCAGTAGTATCTTCACAGGGGGAAATGATGGCTACACCTTC	CASSIFTGGNDGYTF
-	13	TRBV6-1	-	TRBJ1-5	TGTGCCAGCAGTGGGACATCTAATCAGCCCCAGCATTTT	CASSGTSNQPQHF
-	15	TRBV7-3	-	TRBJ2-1	TGTGCCAGCAGCTTAAAACCCGCCATTCTAAATGAGCAGTTCTTC	CASSLKPAILNEQFF
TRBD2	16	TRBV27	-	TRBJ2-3	TGTGCCAGCACGCAGGGAGCGGGGGGCCGGATAGATACGCAGTATTTT	CASTQGAGGRIDTQYF
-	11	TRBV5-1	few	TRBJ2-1	TGCGCCAGCAGCCTGTACAATGAGCAGTTCTTC	CASSLYNEQFF
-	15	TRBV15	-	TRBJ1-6	TGTGCCACCAGCAGAGGAGGGGGATATAATTCGCCCCTCCACTTT	CATSRGGGYNSPLHF
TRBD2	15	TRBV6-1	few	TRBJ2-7	TGTGCCAGCAGTGAAGCCAGCGGGGGGTCCTACGAGCAGTACTTC	CASSEASGGSYEQYF
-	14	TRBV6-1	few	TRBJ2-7	TGTGCCAGCAGGCTCGGGGGGCTCTCCTACGAGCAGTACTTC	CASRLGGLSYEQYF
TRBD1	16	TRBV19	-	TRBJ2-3	TGTGCCAGTAGTATAGATTCCAGGGGGCGCACAGATACGCAGTATTTT	CASSIDSRGRTDTQYF